Presented here are 6 T cell receptor beta chains from one specimen sequenced in a study of tumor-infiltrating lymphocytes in primary liver carcinoma. Co-extracting RNA and DNA was done with roughly 17-31 mg of unsorted bulk tissue as input. A primer in the constant region served to generate TCR beta cDNA from approximately 450 ng of total RNA. Modified slightly, ARM-PCR produced TCR beta libraries over three nested multiplex PCR rounds. With TRBV1-TRBV30 forward primers and a C-beta reverse primer, the first two PCR rounds were run for around 10 cycles each. MiXCR was run by TCRdb on the multiplex PCR reads, yielding one entry per CDR3 protein. The sample yields 40,000 to 55,000 distinct CDR3 sequences, approximately 70% seen once. What was sequenced was liver tumor tissue from sampling region 5. The subset was: tumor region T5, tumor centre. The receptor set was obtained from a man aged 40-50 years with primary liver carcinoma and hepatitis B virus infection.

The V gene is TRBV25-1, the J gene TRBJ2-1, with 7 bases fitting TRBD2. CDR3 length: 14 residues. CDR1 is MGHDK and CDR2 is SYGVNS in the germline V gene. V lost 5 bases and J lost 7; bases outside the gene matches: 8. Here the CDR3 DNA reads TGTGCCAGCAGTATCAGCGGGAATTGGAATGAGCAGTTCTTC. Its translation is CASSISGNWNEQFF.

J is TRBJ2-7 and V is TRBV4-1; D ambiguous. The germline CDR1 and CDR2 sequences are MGHRA and YSYEKL. This CDR3 contains 15 residues. For the CDR3, the DNA is TGCGAGAGCAGCCAAGTAGGTATTGGCTCCTACGAGCAGTACTTC. Translated, it gives CESSQVGIGSYEQYF.

This clonotype has a count of ten or more. The chain links TRBV5-4 to TRBJ2-1; D call uncertain. Trimming cost V 1 base and J 7 bases, with 3 bases left between them. Germline loops: CDR1 SGHNT, CDR2 YYREEE (reference sequence). The CDR3 runs to 11 residues. The CDR3 loop reads CASSLSNEQFF. For the CDR3, the DNA is TGTGCCAGCAGCTTGAGTAATGAGCAGTTCTTC.

Note on this clonotype: The CDR3 does not close with the conserved phenylalanine or tryptophan, likely indicating a read error. J is TRBJ2-2 and V is TRBV11-2; perhaps TRBD2 as D (7 bases). Germline loops: CDR1 SGHAT, CDR2 FQNNGV. V was trimmed by 11 bases and J by 0 bases, leaving 28 bases between them. The CDR3 consists of 19 residues. The CDR3 bases are TGTGCCGTCAGCTTAGATCGAGGGGGGGTGCGCCCGAACACCGGGGAGCTGTTTTAT. Its translation: CAVSLDRGGVRPNTGELFY.

This clonotype has just one count. A clone one base away is much larger, so this may be a read error. V and J are TRBV28 and TRBJ1-1; tentative D call: TRBD1 (6 bases). Per germline, CDR1 MDHEN and CDR2 SYDVKM. This CDR3 has 12 amino acids. Here the CDR3 reads CASSLIRGKALF. The DNA for the CDR3 is TGTGCCAGCAGTTTAATTAGGGGGAAGGCTCTCTTT.

The sample holds one count of this clonotype. This CDR3 is missing its conserved last phenylalanine or tryptophan, likely due to a read error. The chain uses TRBV6-6 and TRBJ2-5, with TRBD1 as a possible D gene (6 bases). Per the germline V gene, CDR1 is MNHNY and CDR2 is SVGAGI (reference sequence). This CDR3 has 14 residues. In nucleotides, the CDR3 is TGTGCCAGCAGTTACTCGCCAGGGGAAGAGAACCAGTACCTC. This codes for CASSYSPGEENQYL.